This TCR beta chain was documented in a study of molecular identifiers for immune sequencing clone quantification. Findings and limits, study-wide: Spiked Jurkat TCR RNA equivalent to one cell reportedly surfaced among 900,000 to 1,000,000 naive cells. It was shown that clones above 20 RNA copies held over 99% of effector molecules, but under 1% in naive cells.

The CDR3 loop spans 16 amino acids. V lost 2 bases to trimming and J lost 4 bases; unmatched junction nucleotides: 7. CDR1 and CDR2 from the germline V gene are SGHDT and YYEEEE. Turning to this clonotype: Its specificity is unknown.

TCRdb itself ran the PCR reads through MiXCR, one entry per CDR3 protein. Here the sample spans around 460,000 distinct CDR3 sequences, about a quarter being singletons. The V and J genes are TRBV5-6 and TRBJ2-2, with 8 nucleotides matching TRBD1. The receptor comes from a human donor in good health. Some libraries in this study had Jurkat cell RNA spiked in. The sequencing sample was made of naive CD8+ T cells from blood, with Jurkat cell RNA spiked in. Subset meaning: FACS-sorted CD8+CD4-CCR7+CD45RA+ naive T cells. CDR3 amino acids: CASSFRTGGITGELFF. CDR3 DNA sequence: TGTGCCAGCAGCTTTAGAACAGGGGGTATCACCGGGGAGCTGTTTTTT.